This T cell receptor (beta chain) was observed in a study of CD8+CD57+ T cells in acquired aplastic anemia. It was genomic DNA that served as the template for profiling TCR beta VDJ and CDR3. TCRdb re-derived calls from the reads in MiXCR, one entry per CDR3 protein. In the table there are approximately 170,000 distinct CDR3 sequences, around half of which are singletons. By flow cytometry, patients selected for sequencing had shown an expansion of CD8+CD57+ cells. Sequenced input: sorted CD4+, CD8+, or CD8+CD57+ T cells (not recorded which) from PBMCs. This sequence originates from a human donor with aplastic anemia.

The CDR3: CASSTRTSGIPAGELFF. The CDR3 coding sequence is TGTGCCAGCAGCACCCGGACTAGCGGGATTCCCGCTGGGGAGCTGTTTTTT. The rearrangement uses TRBV11-2 and TRBJ2-2, with 12 bases matching TRBD2. CDR3 length equals 17 residues. V trimming: 5 bases; J trimming: 8 bases; junction bases outside the gene matches: 12. Germline CDR1 SGHAT, CDR2 FQNNGV.